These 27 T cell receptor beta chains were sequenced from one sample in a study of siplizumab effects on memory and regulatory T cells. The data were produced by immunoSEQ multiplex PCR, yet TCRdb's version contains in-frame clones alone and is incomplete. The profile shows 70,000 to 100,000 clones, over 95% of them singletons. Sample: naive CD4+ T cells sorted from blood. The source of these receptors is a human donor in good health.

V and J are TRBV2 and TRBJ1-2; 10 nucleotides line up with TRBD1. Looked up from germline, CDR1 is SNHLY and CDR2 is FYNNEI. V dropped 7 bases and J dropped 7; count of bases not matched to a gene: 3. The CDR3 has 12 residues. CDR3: CASMTGGGGYTF. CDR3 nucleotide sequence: TGTGCCAGCATGACAGGGGGCGGTGGCTACACCTTC. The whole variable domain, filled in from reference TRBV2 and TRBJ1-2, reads EPEVTQTPSHQVTQMGQEVILRCVPISNHLYFYWYRQILGQKVEFLVSFYNNEISEKSEIFDDQFSVERPDGSNFTLKIRSTKLEDSAMYFCASMTGGGGYTFGSGTRLTVV.

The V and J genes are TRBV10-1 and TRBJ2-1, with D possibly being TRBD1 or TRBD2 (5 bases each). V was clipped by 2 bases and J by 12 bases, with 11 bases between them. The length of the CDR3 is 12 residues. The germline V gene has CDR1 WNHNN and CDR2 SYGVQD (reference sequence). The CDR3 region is CASSESPGTQFF. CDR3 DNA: TGCGCCAGCAGTGAGAGTCCGGGGACGCAGTTCTTC.

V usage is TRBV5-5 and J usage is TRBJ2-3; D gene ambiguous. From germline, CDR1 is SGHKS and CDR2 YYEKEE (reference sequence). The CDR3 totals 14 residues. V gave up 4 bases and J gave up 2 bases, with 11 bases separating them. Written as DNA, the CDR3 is TGTGCCAGCAGCCTGACATCCTACACAGATACGCAGTATTTT. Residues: CASSLTSYTDTQYF. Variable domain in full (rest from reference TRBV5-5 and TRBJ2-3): DAGVTQSPTHLIKTRGQQVTLRCSPISGHKSVSWYQQVLGQGPQFIFQYYEKEERGRGNFPDRFSARQFPNYSSELNVNALLLGDSALYLCASSLTSYTDTQYFGPGTRLTVL.

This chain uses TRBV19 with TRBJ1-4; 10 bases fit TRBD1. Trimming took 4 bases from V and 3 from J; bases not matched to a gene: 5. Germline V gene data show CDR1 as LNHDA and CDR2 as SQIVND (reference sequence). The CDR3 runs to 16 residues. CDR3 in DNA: TGTGCCAGTAGTACCGGGACAGGGGCTTCTAATGAAAAACTGTTTTTT. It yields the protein CASSTGTGASNEKLFF.

The CDR3 DNA reads TGTGCCAGCAGCTTACCGAAGAACAGGAACATGAACACTGAAGCTTTCTTT. Its translation is CASSLPKNRNMNTEAFF. This chain joins TRBV7-9 and TRBJ1-1; D may be TRBD1 (5 bases). Germline V gives CDR1 SEHNR, CDR2 FQNEAQ (reference sequence). The CDR3 is 17 residues long. Trimming left V 2 bases short and J 0 bases short, with 16 bases between.

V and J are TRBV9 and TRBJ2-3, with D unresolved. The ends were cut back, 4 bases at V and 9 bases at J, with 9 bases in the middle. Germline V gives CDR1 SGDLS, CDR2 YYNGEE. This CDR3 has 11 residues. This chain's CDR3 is CASSLGETQYF. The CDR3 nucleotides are TGTGCCAGCAGCCTAGGCGAAACGCAGTATTTT.

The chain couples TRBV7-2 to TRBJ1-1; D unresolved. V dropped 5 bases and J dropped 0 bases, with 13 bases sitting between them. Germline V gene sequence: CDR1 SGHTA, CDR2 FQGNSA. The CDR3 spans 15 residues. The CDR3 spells CASSLRTAMNTEAFF. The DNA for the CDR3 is TGTGCCAGCAGCCTTCGGACGGCTATGAACACTGAAGCTTTCTTT.

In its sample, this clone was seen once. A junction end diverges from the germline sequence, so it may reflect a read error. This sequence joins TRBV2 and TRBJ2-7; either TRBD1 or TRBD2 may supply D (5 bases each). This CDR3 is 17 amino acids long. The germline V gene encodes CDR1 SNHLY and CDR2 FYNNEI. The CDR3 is CASSGQRKANRVGVQRF. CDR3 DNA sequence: TGTGCCAGCAGTGGACAGAGAAAGGCCAATAGGGTGGGAGTCCAAAGATTC.

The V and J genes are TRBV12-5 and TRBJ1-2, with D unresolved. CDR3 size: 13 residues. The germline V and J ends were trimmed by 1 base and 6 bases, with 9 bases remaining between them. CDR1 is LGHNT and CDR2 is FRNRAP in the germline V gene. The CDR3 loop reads CASGLEGPDGYTF. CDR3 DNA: TGTGCTAGTGGTTTGGAGGGTCCTGATGGCTACACCTTC.

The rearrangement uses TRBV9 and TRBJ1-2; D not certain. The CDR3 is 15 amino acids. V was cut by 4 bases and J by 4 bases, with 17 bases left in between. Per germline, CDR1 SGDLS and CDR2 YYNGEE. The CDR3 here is CASSTPRFRGYGYTF. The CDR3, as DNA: TGTGCCAGCAGCACTCCCCGGTTCAGAGGCTATGGCTACACCTTC.

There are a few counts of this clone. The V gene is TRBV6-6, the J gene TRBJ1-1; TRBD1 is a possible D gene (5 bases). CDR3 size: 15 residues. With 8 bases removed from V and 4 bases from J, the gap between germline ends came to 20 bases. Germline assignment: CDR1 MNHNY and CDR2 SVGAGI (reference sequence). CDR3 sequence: CASARRKLGRTEAFF. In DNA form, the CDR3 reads TGTGCCAGCGCTAGGCGCAAGCTGGGGCGCACTGAAGCTTTCTTT.

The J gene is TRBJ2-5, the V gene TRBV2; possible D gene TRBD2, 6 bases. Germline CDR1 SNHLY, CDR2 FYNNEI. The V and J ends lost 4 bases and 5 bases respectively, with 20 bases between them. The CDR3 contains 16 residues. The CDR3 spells CASSVLLLTSRETQYF. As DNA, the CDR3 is TGTGCCAGCAGTGTCCTACTCTTGACTAGTCGGGAGACCCAGTACTTC.

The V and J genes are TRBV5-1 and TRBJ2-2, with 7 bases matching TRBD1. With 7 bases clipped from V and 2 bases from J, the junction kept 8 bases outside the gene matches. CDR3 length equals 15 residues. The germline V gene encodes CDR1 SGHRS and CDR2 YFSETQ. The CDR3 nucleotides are TGCGCCAGCGGGCCGACAGGGTCCAACACCGGGGAGCTGTTTTTT. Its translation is CASGPTGSNTGELFF.

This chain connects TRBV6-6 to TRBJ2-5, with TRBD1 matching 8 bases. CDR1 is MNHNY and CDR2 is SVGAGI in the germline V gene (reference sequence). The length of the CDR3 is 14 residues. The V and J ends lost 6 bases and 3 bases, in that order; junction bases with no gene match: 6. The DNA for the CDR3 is TGTGCCAGCAGCTCTGTGACAGGGGAAGAGACCCAGTACTTC. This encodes CASSSVTGEETQYF.

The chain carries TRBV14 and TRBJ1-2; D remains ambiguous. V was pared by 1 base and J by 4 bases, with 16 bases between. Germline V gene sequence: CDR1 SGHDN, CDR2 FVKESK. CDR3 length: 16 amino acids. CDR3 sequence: CASSQGGSRSSYGYTF. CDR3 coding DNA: TGTGCCAGCAGCCAAGGAGGAAGTAGGAGTAGCTATGGCTACACCTTC.

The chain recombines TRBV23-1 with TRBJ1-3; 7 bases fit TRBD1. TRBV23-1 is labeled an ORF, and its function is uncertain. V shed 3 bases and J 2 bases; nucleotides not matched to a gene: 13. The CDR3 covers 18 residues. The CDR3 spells CASSHTVGGGKAGNTIYF. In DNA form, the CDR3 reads TGCGCCAGCAGTCATACAGTAGGAGGGGGCAAGGCTGGAAACACCATATATTTT.

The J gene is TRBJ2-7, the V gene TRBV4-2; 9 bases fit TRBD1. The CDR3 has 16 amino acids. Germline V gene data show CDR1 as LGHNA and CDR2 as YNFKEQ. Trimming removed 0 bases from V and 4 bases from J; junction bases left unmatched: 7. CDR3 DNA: TGTGCCAGCAGCCAAGATCCTTCGGACAGGGGATACGAGCAGTACTTC. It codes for CASSQDPSDRGYEQYF.

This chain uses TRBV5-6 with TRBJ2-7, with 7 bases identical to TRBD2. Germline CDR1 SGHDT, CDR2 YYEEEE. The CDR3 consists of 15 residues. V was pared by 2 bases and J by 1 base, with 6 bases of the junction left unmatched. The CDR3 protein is CASSLGPSGSYEQYF. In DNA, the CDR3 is TGTGCCAGCAGCTTAGGTCCTAGCGGATCCTACGAGCAGTACTTC.

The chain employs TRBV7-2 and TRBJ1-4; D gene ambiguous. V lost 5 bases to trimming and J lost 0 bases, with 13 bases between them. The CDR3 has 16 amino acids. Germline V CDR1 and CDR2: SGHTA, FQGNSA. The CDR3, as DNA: TGTGCCAGCAGCGTAAAGACTCAGGCAACTAATGAAAAACTGTTTTTT. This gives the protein CASSVKTQATNEKLFF.

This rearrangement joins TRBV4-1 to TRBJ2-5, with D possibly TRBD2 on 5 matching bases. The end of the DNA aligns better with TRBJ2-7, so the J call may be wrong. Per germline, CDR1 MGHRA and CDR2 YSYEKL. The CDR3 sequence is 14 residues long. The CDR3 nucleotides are TGCGCCAGCAGCCAACCTGGGAGCTCCTACGAGCAGTACTTC. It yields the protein CASSQPGSSYEQYF.

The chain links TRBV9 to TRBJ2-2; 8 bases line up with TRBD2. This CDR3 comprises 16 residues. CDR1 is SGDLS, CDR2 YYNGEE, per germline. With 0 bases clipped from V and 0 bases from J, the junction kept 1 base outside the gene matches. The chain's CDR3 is CASSVVGGANTGELFF. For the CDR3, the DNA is TGTGCCAGCAGCGTAGTCGGGGGGGCGAACACCGGGGAGCTGTTTTTT.

The CDR3 sequence is CASSLGQENEKLFF. The CDR3, as DNA: TGCGCCAGCAGCCTCGGACAGGAAAATGAAAAACTGTTTTTT. The chain combines TRBV5-1 with TRBJ1-4; the match to TRBD1 covers 7 bases. The length of the CDR3 is 14 residues. V shed 4 bases, J shed 5 bases, and the junction held 5 bases outside the gene matches. Germline CDR1 SGHRS, CDR2 YFSETQ.

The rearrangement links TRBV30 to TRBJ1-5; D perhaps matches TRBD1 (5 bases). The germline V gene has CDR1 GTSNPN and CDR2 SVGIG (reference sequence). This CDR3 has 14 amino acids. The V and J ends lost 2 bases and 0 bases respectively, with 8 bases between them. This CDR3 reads CAWSTGGSNQPQHF. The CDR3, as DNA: TGTGCCTGGAGTACCGGGGGTAGCAATCAGCCCCAGCATTTT.

The CDR3 here is CASSANLRERTEAFF. The CDR3 region has the DNA TGTGCCAGCAGCGCTAACCTCAGGGAAAGAACTGAAGCTTTCTTT. The chain uses TRBV9 and TRBJ1-1, with D maybe TRBD1 (5 bases). The V gene lost 3 bases and the J gene lost 5 bases, with 17 bases spanning the gap. The CDR3 covers 15 residues. Germline values: CDR1 SGDLS, CDR2 YYNGEE. Full variable domain (remainder filled in from reference TRBV9 and TRBJ1-1): DSGVTQTPKHLITATGQRVTLRCSPRSGDLSVYWYQQSLDQGLQFLIQYYNGEERAKGNILERFSAQQFPDLHSELNLSSLELGDSALYFCASSANLRERTEAFFGQGTRLTVV.

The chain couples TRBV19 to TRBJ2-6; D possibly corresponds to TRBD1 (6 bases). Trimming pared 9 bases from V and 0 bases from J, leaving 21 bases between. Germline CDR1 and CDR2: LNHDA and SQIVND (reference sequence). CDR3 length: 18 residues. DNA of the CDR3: TGTGCCAGCAAGAAAACCGGGACATACCCCTCTGGGGCCAACGTCCTGACTTTC. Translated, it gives CASKKTGTYPSGANVLTF.

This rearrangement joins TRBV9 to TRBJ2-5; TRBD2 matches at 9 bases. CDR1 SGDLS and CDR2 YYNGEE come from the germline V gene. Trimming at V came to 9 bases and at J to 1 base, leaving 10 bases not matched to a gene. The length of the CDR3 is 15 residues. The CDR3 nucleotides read TGTGCCACTACGCGGAGCGGGGGGTTCCAAGAGACCCAGTACTTC. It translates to CATTRSGGFQETQYF. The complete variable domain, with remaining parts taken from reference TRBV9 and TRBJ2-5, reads DSGVTQTPKHLITATGQRVTLRCSPRSGDLSVYWYQQSLDQGLQFLIQYYNGEERAKGNILERFSAQQFPDLHSELNLSSLELGDSALYFCATTRSGGFQETQYFGPGTRLLVL.

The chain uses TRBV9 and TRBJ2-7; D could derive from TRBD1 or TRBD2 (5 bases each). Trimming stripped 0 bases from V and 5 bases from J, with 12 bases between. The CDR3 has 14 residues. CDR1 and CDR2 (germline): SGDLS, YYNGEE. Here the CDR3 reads CASSVGGTTHEQYF. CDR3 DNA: TGTGCCAGCAGCGTAGGGGGGACGACCCACGAGCAGTACTTC.